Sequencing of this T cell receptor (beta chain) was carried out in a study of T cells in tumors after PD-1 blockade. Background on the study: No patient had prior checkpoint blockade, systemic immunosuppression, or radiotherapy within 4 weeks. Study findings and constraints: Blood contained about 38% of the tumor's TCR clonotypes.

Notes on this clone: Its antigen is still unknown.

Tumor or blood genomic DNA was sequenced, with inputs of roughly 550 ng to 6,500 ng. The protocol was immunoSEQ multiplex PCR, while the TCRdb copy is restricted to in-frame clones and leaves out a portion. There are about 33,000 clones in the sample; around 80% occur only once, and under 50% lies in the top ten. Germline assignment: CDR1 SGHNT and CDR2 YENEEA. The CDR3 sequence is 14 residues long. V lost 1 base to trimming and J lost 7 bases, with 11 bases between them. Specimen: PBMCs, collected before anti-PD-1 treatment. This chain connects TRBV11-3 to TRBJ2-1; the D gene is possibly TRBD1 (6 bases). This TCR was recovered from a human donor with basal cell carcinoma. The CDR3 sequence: CASSLGGQINEQFF. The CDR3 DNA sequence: TGTGCCAGCAGCTTAGGAGGACAGATTAATGAGCAGTTCTTC.